Listed below are T cell receptor beta chains from one sample, sequenced in a study of PD-L1 blockade in urothelial cancer. Repertoires were generated with immunoSEQ multiplex PCR, while TCRdb's copy carries only in-frame clones and drops some. The sample includes some 80,000 clones, approximately 90% seen only once; the top ten take 4.5% to 7%. The sample consisted of PBMCs, taken around atezolizumab (anti-PD-L1) treatment. These receptors were taken from a woman in her 70s with urothelial cancer. Each CDR3 is given with its conserved first and last residue. The D gene is left open where the match is weak. Rows give clone size only sometimes, using once, few, many, or a class for an expanded clone.

>NA|TRBJ1-1|TRBV29-1|TRBD1
TGCAGCGTGGGACAGACTGAAGCTTTCTTT
CSVGQTEAFF
>NA|TRBJ1-1|TRBV27|TRBD1
TGTGCCAGCAGTAATCTACAGGGGGGGAACACTGAAGCTTTCTTT
CASSNLQGGNTEAFF
>NA|TRBJ2-1|TRBV6-5|TRBD2
TGTGCCAGCAGTTACTCCAACCGGGGGGCCTACAATGAGCAGTTCTTC
CASSYSNRGAYNEQFF
>NA|TRBJ2-1|TRBV6-6|NA
TGTGCCAGCACAAGACGGGACTACAATGAGCAGTTCTTC
CASTRRDYNEQFF
>NA|TRBJ1-2|TRBV7-6|NA
TGTGCCAGCAGCTCCGGACAGAGTGGGGACTATGGCTACACCTTC
CASSSGQSGDYGYTF
>NA|TRBJ1-1|TRBV6-6|NA
TGTGCCAGCACTCTTGACGGACTCCCGGGCACTGAAGCTTTCTTT
CASTLDGLPGTEAFF
>NA|TRBJ1-5|TRBV6-5|TRBD1
TGTGCCAGCCAAGAGGACAGGGATCCCAATCAGCCCCAGCATTTT
CASQEDRDPNQPQHF
>NA|TRBJ1-1|TRBV6-1|TRBD1
TGTGCCAGCAGCCCCACCGGGACAGGGGGTACTGAAGCTTTCTTT
CASSPTGTGGTEAFF
>NA|TRBJ2-2|TRBV5-1|NA
TGCGCCAGCAGAGTTCAGGGGCTCACCGGGGAGCTGTTTTTT
CASRVQGLTGELFF
>NA|TRBJ2-7|TRBV5-1|TRBD1
TGCGCCAGCAGCTTAGAGGGACAGGGGTACGAGCAGTACTTC
CASSLEGQGYEQYF
>NA|TRBJ2-2|TRBV9|TRBD2
TGTGCCAGCAGCCCCCGGACTAGCGGGAGGGCCGGCGGGGAGCTGTTTTTT
CASSPRTSGRAGGELFF
>NA|TRBJ2-7|TRBV5-1|TRBD1
TGCGCCAGCAGCTTGGGACAGGGGGGCGAGCAGTACTTC
CASSLGQGGEQYF
>NA|TRBJ1-2|TRBV19|TRBD1
TGTGCCAGTAGACCCCCGGGACAGGGGACTGGCTACACCTTC
CASRPPGQGTGYTF
>few|TRBJ2-6|TRBV5-6|NA
TGTGCCAGCAGCTTGGCTATCGGAGGGATTAGCTCTGGGGCCAACGTCCTGACTTTC
CASSLAIGGISSGANVLTF
>NA|TRBJ2-2|TRBV5-4|TRBD2
TGTGCCAGCAGCTTGCGGGGGGGCGAAACCGGGGAGCTGTTTTTT
CASSLRGGETGELFF
>NA|TRBJ2-2|TRBV5-1|TRBD1
TGCGCCAGCAGCTTGGAAGGGGGCGCGACCGGGGAGCTGTTTTTT
CASSLEGGATGELFF
>NA|TRBJ1-5|TRBV28|NA
TGTGCCAGCAGTACGGGACATAGCAATCAGCCCCAGCATTTT
CASSTGHSNQPQHF
>NA|TRBJ2-7|TRBV19|TRBD2
TGTGCCAGTAGTATAGACGGTAGCGGGACCTACGAGCAGTACTTC
CASSIDGSGTYEQYF
>NA|TRBJ2-6|TRBV4-1|TRBD1
TGCGCCAGCAGCCACCCTGACAGGGGGCGCGATGGGGCCAACGTCCTGACTTTC
CASSHPDRGRDGANVLTF
>NA|TRBJ2-7|TRBV4-1|NA
TGCGCCAGCAGCCTCATACTAGCTTCGGGAGAGGAGCAGTACTTC
CASSLILASGEEQYF
>NA|TRBJ2-2|TRBV7-2|TRBD1
TGTGCCAGCAGCCTTGACAGGGCGCACACCGGGGAGCTGTTTTTT
CASSLDRAHTGELFF
>NA|TRBJ2-7|TRBV5-1|TRBD1
TGCGCCAGCAGCTCAGGACAGGGAACGTACGAGCAGTACTTC
CASSSGQGTYEQYF
>NA|TRBJ2-1|TRBV5-1|NA
TGCGCCAGCAGCTTGGACCGGGACTTTTTCCTTGAGCAGTTCTTC
CASSLDRDFFLEQFF
>NA|TRBJ2-1|TRBV9|TRBD2
TGTGCCAGCAGCCCAGGGGCGACTAGCGGCTCCTCCTACAATGAGCAGTTCTTC
CASSPGATSGSSYNEQFF
>NA|TRBJ1-4|TRBV28|NA
TGTGCCAGCAGCCCCGGGGGGGGCAGGGAAAAACTGTTTTTT
CASSPGGGREKLFF
>NA|TRBJ2-7|TRBV27|TRBD2
TGTGCCAGCATGGGGACTAGCGGGTTCGGGGTCCACGAGCAGTACTTC
CASMGTSGFGVHEQYF
>NA|TRBJ2-7|TRBV10-2|TRBD2
TGCGCCAGCAGTGTAGCGGGAGCTCGCCACGAGCAGTACTTC
CASSVAGARHEQYF
>NA|TRBJ1-1|TRBV5-1|TRBD1
TGCGCCAGCAGCCACAGCGACAGGGGGTACACTGAAGCTTTCTTT
CASSHSDRGYTEAFF
>NA|TRBJ2-7|TRBV5-6|TRBD2
TGTGCCAGCAGCTCAACCGGGACTACACTAATTGGTCCCTACGAGCAGTACTTC
CASSSTGTTLIGPYEQYF
>once|TRBJ1-5|TRBV7-2|TRBD1
TGTGCCAGCAGCAAACAGACAGGGAGCAATCAGCCCCAGCATTTT
CASSKQTGSNQPQHF
>NA|TRBJ2-3|TRBV7-3|NA
TGTGCCAGCAGCACCAGCGGGCGTGGCACAGATACGCAGTATTTT
CASSTSGRGTDTQYF
>NA|TRBJ2-1|TRBV5-4|NA
TGTGCCAGCAGCTTGGAGATAGCGTACGAGCAGTTCTTC
CASSLEIAYEQFF
>NA|TRBJ2-7|TRBV6-6|NA
TGTGCCAGCAGTTACTCGAGGCAGGGGTTCGACGAGCAGTACTTC
CASSYSRQGFDEQYF
>once|TRBJ1-3|TRBV6-1|NA
TGTGCCAGCAGTGATGCGGGGAATCCTAGGAACACCATATATTTT
CASSDAGNPRNTIYF
>NA|TRBJ1-4|TRBV5-1|TRBD1
TGCGCCAGCAGCTTGAACAGGGGGGTGACTAATGAAAAACTGTTTTTT
CASSLNRGVTNEKLFF
>few|TRBJ2-1|TRBV28|TRBD2
TGTGCCAGCAGTTTTGTGCTAGCGGGATACTACAATGAGCAGTTCTTC
CASSFVLAGYYNEQFF
>NA|TRBJ2-1|TRBV7-9|TRBD2
TGTGCCAGCAGCTTAGAAGTGACTAGCGGGGTGCAGTTCTTC
CASSLEVTSGVQFF
>NA|TRBJ1-1|TRBV5-1|TRBD1
TGCGCCAGCAGCTTGGCCTTGGGACAGGGCCTAATAAACACTGAAGCTTTCTTT
CASSLALGQGLINTEAFF
>few|TRBJ1-1|TRBV10-2|NA
TGCGCCAGCAGTGAGTTCGCAGGGAGGTTTGTCAACACTGAAGCTTTCTTT
CASSEFAGRFVNTEAFF
>NA|TRBJ2-5|TRBV5-1|TRBD1
TGCGCCAGCAGCCTCCGACAGGGGGCGGGAGAGACCCAGTACTTC
CASSLRQGAGETQYF
>NA|TRBJ1-1|TRBV5-1|NA
TGCGCCAGCAGCTTCGAGGACTACAGGTACACTGAAGCTTTCTTT
CASSFEDYRYTEAFF
>NA|TRBJ2-3|TRBV2|NA
TGTGCCAGCGGGGTCAGGGCAGATACGCAGTATTTT
CASGVRADTQYF
>NA|TRBJ2-1|TRBV15|NA
TGTGCCACCAGCAGTCGCTTCTCGCGGGGCTACAATGAGCAGTTCTTC
CATSSRFSRGYNEQFF
>NA|TRBJ1-4|TRBV18|TRBD1
TGTGCCAGCTCATTACAGGGGAGCGGTAATGAAAAACTGTTTTTT
CASSLQGSGNEKLFF
>once|TRBJ2-1|TRBV2|NA
TGTGCGTATCAGGGGAGCTCCTACAATGAGCAGTTCTTC
CAYQGSSYNEQFF
>NA|TRBJ1-2|TRBV7-2|TRBD1
TGTGCCAGCAGCCAGAGGACGCAGGGGGGCCCGGGTGGCTACACCTTC
CASSQRTQGGPGGYTF
>NA|TRBJ1-3|TRBV9|TRBD1
TGTGCCAGCAGCTGGACAGGGGAAGGAAACACCATATATTTT
CASSWTGEGNTIYF
>NA|TRBJ2-3|TRBV7-2|NA
TGTGCCAGCAGCTTAAACTCACCAGGGGAGGGGAACACAGATACGCAGTATTTT
CASSLNSPGEGNTDTQYF
>NA|TRBJ1-6|TRBV7-2|NA
TGTGCCAGCGGGTGGAGACCTGATTCACCCCTCCACTTT
CASGWRPDSPLHF
>NA|TRBJ1-2|TRBV28|NA
TGTGCCAGCAGTTTCGGGGGGGGTAGGGGCTACACCTTC
CASSFGGGRGYTF
>NA|TRBJ2-2|TRBV4-1|TRBD2
TGCGCCAGCGGGACCTGGCTAGCGGGACTGAACACCGGGGAGCTGTTTTTT
CASGTWLAGLNTGELFF
>NA|TRBJ2-5|TRBV6-6|TRBD2
TGTGCCAGCAAACTAGCGGGAGGAGAGACCCAGTACTTC
CASKLAGGETQYF
>NA|TRBJ2-7|TRBV6-5|TRBD1
TGTGCCAGCAGTGGGACAGGAGGATACGAGCAGTACTTC
CASSGTGGYEQYF
>NA|TRBJ1-2|TRBV4-3|NA
TGCGCCAGCAGCCAAGCAGCCAGGAAATATGGCTACACCTTC
CASSQAARKYGYTF
>NA|TRBJ1-2|TRBV9|TRBD1
TGTGCCAGCAGCGTAGATTTGGGACAGGGGATCGGCTACACCTTC
CASSVDLGQGIGYTF
>NA|TRBJ1-1|TRBV7-9|NA
TGTGCCAGCAGCTACAGAGATCTTGAAGCTTTCTTT
CASSYRDLEAFF
>NA|TRBJ1-2|TRBV7-2|NA
TGTGCCAGCAGTCCGGACAGTTACGCTGGTGGCTACACCTTC
CASSPDSYAGGYTF
>NA|TRBJ2-2|TRBV4-1|TRBD2
TGCGCCAGCAGCCATGGGACTAGCGGGAACACCGGGGAGCTGTTTTTT
CASSHGTSGNTGELFF
>NA|TRBJ1-2|TRBV2|NA
TGTGCCAGCAGTGAAGCCAGGCATTATGGCTACACCTTC
CASSEARHYGYTF
>NA|TRBJ2-7|TRBV21-1|NA
TGTGCCAGCAGCAATAGGTTGACTAGCGGGACCTTCACCTACGAGCAGTACTTC
CASSNRLTSGTFTYEQYF